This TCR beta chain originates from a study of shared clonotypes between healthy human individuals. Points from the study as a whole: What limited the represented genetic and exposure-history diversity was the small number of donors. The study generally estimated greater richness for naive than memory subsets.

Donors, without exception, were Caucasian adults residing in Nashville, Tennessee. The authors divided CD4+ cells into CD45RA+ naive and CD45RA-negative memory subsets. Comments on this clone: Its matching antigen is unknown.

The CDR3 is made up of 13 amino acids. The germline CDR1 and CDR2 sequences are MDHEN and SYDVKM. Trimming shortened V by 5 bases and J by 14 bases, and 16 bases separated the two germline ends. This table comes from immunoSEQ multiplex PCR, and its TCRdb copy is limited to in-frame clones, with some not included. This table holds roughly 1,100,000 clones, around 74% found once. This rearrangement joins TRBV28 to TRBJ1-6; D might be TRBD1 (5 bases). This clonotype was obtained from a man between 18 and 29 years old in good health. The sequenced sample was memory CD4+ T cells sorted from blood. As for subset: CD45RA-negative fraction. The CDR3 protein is CASSAGTRQSLHF. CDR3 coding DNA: TGTGCCAGCAGTGCCGGGACTAGACAATCCCTCCACTTT.